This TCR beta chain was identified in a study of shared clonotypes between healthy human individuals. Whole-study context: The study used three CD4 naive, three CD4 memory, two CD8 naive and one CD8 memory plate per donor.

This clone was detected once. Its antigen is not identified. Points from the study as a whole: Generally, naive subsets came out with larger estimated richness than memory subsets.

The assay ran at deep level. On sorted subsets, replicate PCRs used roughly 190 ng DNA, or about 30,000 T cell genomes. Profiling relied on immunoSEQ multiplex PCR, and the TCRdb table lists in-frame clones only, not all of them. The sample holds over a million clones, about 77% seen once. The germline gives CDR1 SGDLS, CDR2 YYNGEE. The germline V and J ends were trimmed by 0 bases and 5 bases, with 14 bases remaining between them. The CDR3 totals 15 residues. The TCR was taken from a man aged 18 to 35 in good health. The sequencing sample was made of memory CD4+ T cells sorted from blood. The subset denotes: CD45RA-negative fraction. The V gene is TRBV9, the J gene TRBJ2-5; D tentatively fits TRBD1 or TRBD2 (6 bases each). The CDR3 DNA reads TGTGCCAGCAGCGTAGGCCTAGTAGGGGGGGAGACCCAGTACTTC. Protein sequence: CASSVGLVGGETQYF.